This T cell receptor (beta chain) was captured by sequencing in a study of CD8 T cells in ankylosing spondylitis. A single record per CDR3 protein comes from TCRdb applying MiXCR to the 5' RACE reads. The sample has some 250,000 distinct CDR3 sequences, 20% to 30% seen once. Comment on this clonotype: Because the CDR3's place on the DNA is in doubt, the DNA is left out and the CDR3 is given as listed by TCRdb.

Germline V gives CDR1 SGHRS, CDR2 YFSETQ. The CDR3 is 15 residues long, counting both termini. The rearrangement links TRBV5-1 to TRBJ2-7; the D call TRBD1 from the table was never checked on the DNA. The receptor comes from a male donor with ankylosing spondylitis or in good health (not recorded which). The sequencing input was blood, either unsorted or a sorted T cell fraction (not recorded which). The CDR3 here is CASSPPVPGVYEQYF.